This TCR beta chain was captured in a study of T cell responses to AZD1222 COVID-19 vaccine. Study results and caveats: Seropositive AZD1222 recipients at baseline numbered only five to seven. Repertoires were obtained only post-peak T cell response. CD4 TCRs linked to vaccination spanned spike, dominating at 160-218 and 743-854. Breadth and depth of Spike-specific TCRs rose after two AZD1222 doses.

The table came from immunoSEQ multiplex PCR; TCRdb's copy has only in-frame clones and leaves some out. Of about 180,000 clones listed, around 90% are singletons. A word on this clone: What it binds is unknown.

This specimen consisted of peripheral blood, obtained on day 0 of AZD1222 vaccination. This TCR came from an adult in good health.

The CDR3 loop reads CASSQDPGQGGTDTQYF. CDR3 bases: TGTGCCAGCAGCCAAGACCCGGGACAGGGGGGCACAGATACGCAGTATTTT. The chain links TRBV4-2 to TRBJ2-3, with 11 bases identical to TRBD1. Germline loops: CDR1 LGHNA, CDR2 YNFKEQ. This CDR3 comprises 17 residues. V shed 0 bases and J 1 base; nucleotides not matched to a gene: 3.